These 14 T cell receptor beta chains were sequenced from one sample in a study of Ad26.COV2.S vaccination and SARS-CoV-2 variants. Treatment specified: around 19 received Ad26.COV2.S at low or high dose, single or two shots; several received placebo; per-sample allocation not given. Sampling happened 63 days after the first vaccine or placebo injection. Clones were sequenced by immunoSEQ multiplex PCR, and TCRdb holds only the in-frame ones, with some missing. The sample lists some 290,000 clones; about 86% were seen once. Sequencing used peripheral blood, obtained in a trial of Ad26.COV2.S vaccine versus placebo. These receptors were obtained from a person aged 18-65 years who received the Ad26.COV2.S COVID-19 vaccine or a placebo.

The V and J genes are TRBV14 and TRBJ2-6; D ambiguous. Germline CDR1 reads SGHDN; CDR2 reads FVKESK. The V end lost 4 bases, the J end lost 0 bases, and 10 bases lay between the germline ends. The CDR3 covers 16 residues. The CDR3 loop reads CASSRLSDSGANVLTF. For the CDR3, the DNA is TGTGCCAGCAGCCGGCTTTCAGACTCTGGGGCCAACGTCCTGACTTTC.

This chain connects TRBV7-2 to TRBJ1-2; 8 nucleotides match TRBD1. J lost 2 bases, V lost 4 bases, and 9 bases had no gene match. In germline, CDR1 is SGHTA, CDR2 FQGNSA. The CDR3 totals 16 residues. The CDR3 region has the DNA TGTGCCAGCAGCTGGGGGGGGACAGGACAAAACTATGGCTACACCTTC. It translates to CASSWGGTGQNYGYTF.

The CDR3 loop is CASSIAAGEKLFF. The DNA of the CDR3 is TGTGCCAGCAGCATCGCCGCGGGTGAAAAACTGTTTTTT. The V and J genes are TRBV7-6 and TRBJ1-4; D gene uncertain. The CDR3 length is 13 residues. The germline V gene encodes CDR1 SGHVS and CDR2 FNYEAQ. V was shortened by 5 bases and J by 7 bases, with 11 bases between the two germline ends.

This chain joins TRBV18 and TRBJ1-3; D is ambiguous. Germline CDR1 reads KGHSH; CDR2 reads LQKENI. CDR3 length: 14 residues. The V end lost 4 bases, the J end lost 0 bases, and 7 bases lay between the germline ends. CDR3 amino acids: CASSHQSSGNTIYF. The DNA for the CDR3 is TGTGCCAGCTCACACCAGAGCTCTGGAAACACCATATATTTT.

There are a few counts of this clone. V is TRBV5-8 and J is TRBJ2-7, with no clear D. V lost 4 bases to trimming and J lost 5 bases, with 7 bases between them. This CDR3 has 11 amino acids. Germline loops: CDR1 SGHTS, CDR2 YDEGEE. CDR3 protein: CASSAYNEQYF. The CDR3, as DNA: TGTGCCAGCAGCGCCTACAACGAGCAGTACTTC.

This chain joins TRBV10-3 and TRBJ2-7; TRBD1 agrees at 7 bases. The CDR3 is 14 residues long. The trim removed 3 bases at V and 5 bases at J, leaving 7 bases unmatched. The germline gives CDR1 ENHRY, CDR2 SYGVKD. The CDR3 bases are TGTGCCATCAGTGAAGACAGGGATCTCCACGAGCAGTACTTC. As protein: CAISEDRDLHEQYF.

The V and J genes are TRBV9 and TRBJ2-3; 7 bases align to TRBD1. There are 15 residues in the CDR3. J lost 2 bases, V lost 4 bases, and 7 bases had no gene match. Germline CDR1 SGDLS, CDR2 YYNGEE. CDR3 residues: CASSPWTGNTDTQYF. Written as DNA, the CDR3 is TGTGCCAGCAGCCCCTGGACAGGCAACACAGATACGCAGTATTTT. The full variable domain, in which reference TRBV9 and TRBJ2-3 provide the parts outside the CDR3, is DSGVTQTPKHLITATGQRVTLRCSPRSGDLSVYWYQQSLDQGLQFLIQYYNGEERAKGNILERFSAQQFPDLHSELNLSSLELGDSALYFCASSPWTGNTDTQYFGPGTRLTVL.

The chain has TRBV12-3 or TRBV12-4 and TRBJ1-2; D is unresolved. V was clipped by 3 bases and J by 8 bases, with 13 bases between them. CDR3 length: 13 residues. The CDR3, as DNA: TGTGCCAGCAGTTTTAACTCCCCCGGGGGCTACACCTTC. This codes for CASSFNSPGGYTF.

The CDR3 DNA follows: TGTGCCAGCAGTGGCACTCGGCTGGGGAACACCGGGGAGCTGTTTTTT. This sequence encodes CASSGTRLGNTGELFF. The chain links TRBV2 to TRBJ2-2; D is uncertain. This CDR3 spans 16 amino acids. Germline V lookup: CDR1 SNHLY, CDR2 FYNNEI. Trimming took 4 bases from V and 1 from J, leaving 13 bases between them.

In its sample, this clone was seen once. The genes are TRBV7-3 and TRBJ2-2; a possible D gene is TRBD2 (6 bases). V shed 5 bases and J shed 5 bases, with 15 bases lying between them. There are 15 residues in the CDR3. Germline CDR1 is SGHTA and CDR2 is FQGTGA. In DNA form, the CDR3 reads TGTGCCAGCAGCCCGGGTGGAGGGAGGACCGGGGAGCTGTTTTTT. Amino acids: CASSPGGGRTGELFF.

This sequence joins TRBV7-2 and TRBJ2-5; TRBD2 agrees at 12 bases. The junction had 6 bases not matched to a gene; V was cut back by 5 bases and J by 2 bases. The CDR3 is 16 amino acids. The germline V gene has CDR1 SGHTA and CDR2 FQGNSA. The CDR3 region is CASSTELAGGQETQYF. In nucleotides, the CDR3 is TGTGCCAGCAGCACGGAACTAGCGGGGGGACAAGAGACCCAGTACTTC.

The CDR3: CATTEQEREAFF. The DNA for the CDR3 is TGTGCCACCACCGAACAGGAACGTGAAGCTTTCTTT. The chain links TRBV15 to TRBJ1-1; a weak D match, TRBD1 (5 bases). The germline V gene has CDR1 LNHNV and CDR2 YYDKDF (reference sequence). There are 12 residues in the CDR3. With 7 bases removed from V and 7 bases from J, the gap between germline ends came to 13 bases.

This clone was recorded only once. J is TRBJ2-2 and V is TRBV7-9; possibly TRBD2 for D (6 bases). Germline values: CDR1 SEHNR, CDR2 FQNEAQ (reference sequence). V was trimmed by 1 base and J by 4 bases, leaving 10 bases between them. The CDR3 contains 15 residues. The CDR3 loop reads CASSLEGGRTGELFF. Here the CDR3 DNA reads TGTGCCAGCAGCTTAGAAGGAGGGCGCACCGGGGAGCTGTTTTTT.

This clone was observed once. The chain has TRBV5-1 and TRBJ2-4; 7 nucleotides line up with TRBD2. J was trimmed by 1 base and V by 4 bases; bases with no gene match: 2. CDR3 length equals 14 residues. Germline V gene data show CDR1 as SGHRS and CDR2 as YFSETQ. The CDR3 reads CASSPGGAKNIQYF. The DNA for the CDR3 is TGCGCCAGCAGCCCCGGGGGGGCCAAAAACATTCAGTACTTC.